Listed below are T cell receptor beta chains from one sample, sequenced in a study of cytomegalovirus exposure and HLA in healthy donors. Using immunoSEQ multiplex PCR, the repertoire was profiled, and TCRdb retains in-frame clones only, with some absent. The profile shows around 100,000 clones, 7.6% of them singletons. The specimen was PBMCs. The receptors shown here come from a man between 50 and 59 years old in good health and CMV-seronegative. Each CDR3 is given with its conserved first and last residue. Size is omitted from some rows. Given values are once, few, many or a class for expanded clones.

clone_size,v_call,j_call,cdr3_aa
-,TRBV4-2,TRBJ2-3,CASSQDRGGEDTQYF
few,TRBV28,TRBJ2-7,CASSPRTGTGFGEQYF
-,TRBV28,TRBJ1-5,CASGGDWDNQPQHF
-,TRBV5-1,TRBJ1-1,CASSLLSMNTEAFF
-,TRBV6-5,TRBJ2-7,CASSNRGPPYEQYF
few,TRBV9,TRBJ1-2,CASSVRSSGEGYTF
few,TRBV4-3,TRBJ2-7,CASSQGGQGVAFEQYF
-,TRBV4-1,TRBJ2-1,CASSQEANLAGSYNEQFF
-,TRBV5-1,TRBJ2-1,CASSLDNNNEQFF
-,TRBV10-3,TRBJ2-7,CAISVWLTRGPYSYEQYF
-,TRBV30,TRBJ1-1,CAWGTAPDTEAFF
few,TRBV6-1,TRBJ1-5,CASSEGRNQPQHF
few,TRBV5-1,TRBJ2-5,CASSSTSGGPGETQYF
few,TRBV13,TRBJ2-7,CASSFTRQGAYEQYF
few,TRBV28,TRBJ1-2,CASAEGDLWYGYTF
few,TRBV6-5,TRBJ1-1,CASSYSGGSEAFF
few,TRBV10-3,TRBJ2-5,CAISENPIGGETQYF
-,TRBV28,TRBJ1-5,CASSSGTGGFQPQHF
-,TRBV2,TRBJ1-6,CASSTGTALHF
-,TRBV21-1,TRBJ2-6,CASSLRTGSGGANVLTF
-,TRBV6-1,TRBJ1-5,CASSDDRSNQPQHF
-,TRBV4-1,-,CASSQVEGLGYEQYF
few,TRBV10-3,TRBJ2-7,CATGGSYEQYF